The 9 T cell receptor beta chains in this list originate from one sample, sequenced in a study of T cell responses to AZD1222 COVID-19 vaccine. This table comes from immunoSEQ multiplex PCR, and its TCRdb copy is limited to in-frame clones, with some not included. Of over 150,000 clones in the sample, approximately 86% are singletons; the top ten hold roughly 0.49%. Sequenced here: peripheral blood, sampled on day 0 of AZD1222 vaccination. These receptors all come from an adult in good health.

The chain uses TRBV15 and TRBJ1-2; D is uncertain. The CDR3 is made up of 13 amino acids. The V gene's germline CDR1 is LNHNV and CDR2 YYDKDF (reference sequence). V lost 1 base and J lost 3, with 6 bases in between. The CDR3 region has the DNA TGTGCCACCAGCAGAGGGGCAGACTATGGCTACACCTTC. Its protein product is CATSRGADYGYTF.

V gene TRBV7-9 combines with J gene TRBJ1-4; TRBD1 agrees at 9 bases. The V and J ends lost 5 bases and 2 bases, in that order; junction bases with no gene match: 6. This CDR3 has 16 residues. Per the germline V gene, CDR1 is SEHNR and CDR2 is FQNEAQ (reference sequence). CDR3 bases: TGTGCCAGCAGCGCCTCTGGACAGGGGACTAATGAAAAACTGTTTTTT. Amino acids: CASSASGQGTNEKLFF.

This chain links TRBV27 with TRBJ1-1; 8 bases agree with TRBD1. The germline gives CDR1 MNHEY, CDR2 SMNVEV (reference sequence). V trimming: 5 bases; J trimming: 6 bases; junction bases outside the gene matches: 8. The CDR3 has 14 amino acids. The CDR3 DNA reads TGTGCCAGCAGTCACACAGGGGGGCAACCTGAAGCTTTCTTT. Its translation: CASSHTGGQPEAFF.

V and J are TRBV29-1 and TRBJ1-2, with a possible D match to TRBD1 (5 bases). The germline V gene encodes CDR1 SQVTM and CDR2 ANQGSEA. The CDR3 covers 12 residues. Trimming pared 0 bases from V and 8 bases from J, leaving 10 bases between. In nucleotides, the CDR3 is TGCAGCGTTGAAGATCAGGGTCCGGGCTACACCTTC. Protein product: CSVEDQGPGYTF. The entire variable domain, with the rest obtained from reference TRBV29-1 and TRBJ1-2, is as follows: SAVISQKPSRDICQRGTSLTIQCQVDSQVTMMFWYRQQPGQSLTLIATANQGSEATYESGFVIDKFPISRPNLTFSTLTVSNMSPEDSSIYLCSVEDQGPGYTFGSGTRLTVV.

This chain connects TRBV18 to TRBJ2-3; 8 positions match TRBD2. The V gene end was trimmed by 2 bases and the J gene end by 0 bases; junction bases not matched to a gene: 7. The germline CDR1 and CDR2 sequences are KGHSH and LQKENI. The CDR3 has 17 amino acids. CDR3 region: CASSPNGRAFSTDTQYF. Written as DNA, the CDR3 is TGTGCCAGCTCACCAAACGGGAGGGCCTTCAGCACAGATACGCAGTATTTT.

The chain has TRBV6-2 or TRBV6-3 and TRBJ2-7; perhaps TRBD2 as D (5 bases). Germline loops: CDR1 MNHEY, CDR2 SVGEGT. Trimming shortened V by 0 bases and J by 1 base, and 19 bases separated the two germline ends. This CDR3 is built from 18 residues. This chain's CDR3 is CASSYSASLRDNSYEQYF. In nucleotides, the CDR3 is TGTGCCAGCAGTTACTCTGCTAGCCTCCGAGACAATTCCTACGAGCAGTACTTC.

The rearrangement joins TRBV9 to TRBJ2-2; D may match TRBD1 or TRBD2 (5 bases each). In germline, CDR1 is SGDLS, CDR2 YYNGEE. The V and J ends lost 3 bases and 1 base respectively, with 13 bases between them. This CDR3 is built from 16 residues. CDR3 sequence: CASSAGAEGNTGELFF. The CDR3 DNA reads TGTGCCAGCAGCGCTGGGGCTGAGGGGAACACCGGGGAGCTGTTTTTT.

The V call is TRBV19, the J call TRBJ1-6, with D maybe TRBD1 (6 bases). In germline, CDR1 is LNHDA, CDR2 SQIVND (reference sequence). V was cut by 6 bases and J by 7 bases, with 25 bases left in between. This CDR3 spans 18 amino acids. CDR3 amino acids: CASSQRQAARPGNSPLHF. As DNA, the CDR3 is TGTGCCAGTAGCCAAAGACAGGCGGCCCGACCGGGGAATTCACCCCTCCACTTT.

The V call is TRBV29-1, the J call TRBJ2-5, with D possibly being TRBD2 (6 bases). The germline gives CDR1 SQVTM, CDR2 ANQGSEA. This CDR3 has 13 residues. V shed 1 base and J shed 5 bases, with 11 bases lying between them. The CDR3 DNA reads as TGCAGCGTTGAAGCGGGAGCGTCGGAGACCCAGTACTTC. It translates to CSVEAGASETQYF.